Shown below are 22 T cell receptor beta chains from a single sample sequenced in a study of CD8+CD57+ T cells in acquired aplastic anemia. Researchers used genomic DNA as the template to profile TCR beta VDJ and CDR3. Each CDR3 protein is one row after TCRdb ran MiXCR on the reads. Of approximately 99,000 distinct CDR3 sequences in the sample, roughly 51% were seen once. Sequencing was performed on sorted CD4+, CD8+, or CD8+CD57+ T cells (not recorded which) from PBMCs. These receptors came from a human donor in good health, serving as a control.

The rearrangement links TRBV7-2 to TRBJ2-7; no clear D gene. The CDR3 is made up of 14 amino acids. Germline V gene lookup returns CDR1 SGHTA and CDR2 FQGNSA. V shed 0 bases and J shed 3 bases, with 9 bases lying between them. The CDR3 spells CASSLAHPDYEQYF. CDR3 in DNA: TGTGCCAGCAGCTTAGCCCACCCAGACTACGAGCAGTACTTC.

At least ten counts were recorded for this clonotype. The chain joins TRBV4-3 to TRBJ2-1, with TRBD1 identical over 8 bases. Germline V gene lookup returns CDR1 LGHNA and CDR2 YSLEER. With 3 bases clipped from V and 5 bases from J, the junction kept 9 bases outside the gene matches. The CDR3 loop spans 16 amino acids. The CDR3 sequence: CASSHRAGTGNNEQFF. The CDR3 coding sequence is TGCGCCAGCAGCCACAGAGCCGGGACAGGTAACAATGAGCAGTTCTTC.

The J gene is TRBJ1-1, the V gene TRBV5-4; TRBD1 might be the D (5 bases). Looked up from germline, CDR1 is SGHNT and CDR2 is YYREEE (reference sequence). The CDR3 consists of 13 residues. V gave up 1 base and J gave up 7 bases, with 11 bases separating them. The CDR3 sequence: CASSLMGGIEAFF. Here the CDR3 DNA reads TGTGCCAGCAGCTTGATGGGGGGAATTGAAGCTTTCTTT. Together with reference TRBV5-4 and TRBJ1-1, the CDR3 gives the full variable domain: ETGVTQSPTHLIKTRGQQVTLRCSSQSGHNTVSWYQQALGQGPQFIFQYYREEENGRGNFPPRFSGLQFPNYSSELNVNALELDDSALYLCASSLMGGIEAFFGQGTRLTVV.

By its share, this clonotype is medium-sized. V usage is TRBV7-2 and J usage is TRBJ1-2; D is unresolved. CDR1 and CDR2 (germline): SGHTA, FQGNSA. V was cut by 0 bases and J by 6 bases, with 14 bases left in between. There are 15 residues in the CDR3. In DNA, the CDR3 is TGTGCCAGCAGCTTAGCGGCAGGCAGCGGTAATGGCTACACCTTC. It translates to CASSLAAGSGNGYTF.

This rearrangement joins TRBV29-1 to TRBJ2-7, with D tentatively TRBD1 (6 bases). CDR1 is SQVTM, CDR2 ANQGSEA, per germline. V lost 0 bases, J lost 2 bases, and 11 bases lay in between. The CDR3 is 14 amino acids. This CDR3 reads CSVEDQKGAYEQYF. The CDR3 coding sequence is TGCAGCGTTGAAGATCAAAAGGGGGCCTACGAGCAGTACTTC.

The chain links TRBV9 to TRBJ2-3; D is perhaps TRBD2 (6 bases). Looked up from germline, CDR1 is SGDLS and CDR2 is YYNGEE. V lost 0 bases and J 2 bases, leaving 13 bases between the germline ends. This CDR3 has 16 residues. The CDR3 protein is CASSVAGGAITDTQYF. The CDR3 nucleotides read TGTGCCAGCAGCGTAGCTGGCGGGGCGATCACAGATACGCAGTATTTT.

The chain carries TRBV9 and TRBJ2-1; D call uncertain. From germline, CDR1 is SGDLS and CDR2 YYNGEE. There are 11 residues in the CDR3. Trimming cost V 3 bases and J 7 bases, with 5 bases left between them. The CDR3 is CASSDLNEQFF. The CDR3 DNA follows: TGTGCCAGCAGCGATCTTAATGAGCAGTTCTTC.

Notes on this clonotype: A much larger clone differs by one base, so this may be a read error. The CDR3 sequence: CATSFGWDQPQHF. As DNA, the CDR3 is TGTGCCACCAGTTTCGGGTGGGATCAGCCCCAGCATTTT. This chain joins TRBV24-1 and TRBJ1-5; no firm D call. The CDR3 spans 13 residues. CDR1 and CDR2 (germline): KGHDR, SFDVKD. The V end lost 6 bases, the J end lost 5 bases, and 10 bases lay between the germline ends.

This clonotype occurred a few times. The junction departs from the called germline gene at one end, perhaps through a read error. The chain recombines TRBV25-1 with TRBJ2-7, with D possibly being TRBD1 (5 bases). The germline V gene encodes CDR1 MGHDK and CDR2 SYGVNS. This CDR3 spans 13 amino acids. The CDR3 sequence: CASSLSGSYGQYF. The DNA of the CDR3 is TGTGCCAGCAGTTTATCAGGGTCCTACGGGCAGTACTTC.

This chain links TRBV10-3 with TRBJ1-1; weak D call: TRBD1 (6 bases). This CDR3 is built from 15 residues. V was pared by 3 bases and J by 5 bases, with 16 bases between. Germline V gives CDR1 ENHRY, CDR2 SYGVKD. The CDR3 region has the DNA TGTGCCATCAGTGATGTGGTCGACAGGAGAACTGAAGCTTTCTTT. Translated, it gives CAISDVVDRRTEAFF.

This clonotype was picked up many times. This sequence joins TRBV7-3 and TRBJ2-3, with D possibly called TRBD1 or TRBD2 (5 bases each). The V end was cut by 0 bases, the J end by 0 bases, with 13 bases between. Germline-derived CDR1 and CDR2 are SGHTA and FQGTGA. The CDR3 length is 17 residues. CDR3 DNA: TGTGCCAGCAGCTTAACCACCGGGACCTCTAGCACAGATACGCAGTATTTT. Its protein product is CASSLTTGTSSTDTQYF.

V usage is TRBV15 and J usage is TRBJ2-7; no clear D. With 0 bases removed from V and 5 bases from J, the gap between germline ends came to 11 bases. Germline V gene data show CDR1 as LNHNV and CDR2 as YYDKDF (reference sequence). There are 14 residues in the CDR3. The CDR3 nucleotides are TGTGCCACCAGCAGAGAGCCCCCCGTGCACGAGCAGTACTTC. Translation: CATSREPPVHEQYF.

Regarding this clonotype: A much larger clone is a single base away; this may be a read error. The final CDR3 position lacks the conserved phenylalanine or tryptophan, pointing to a likely read error. This chain connects TRBV7-4 to TRBJ2-1; the D call may be TRBD1 or TRBD2 (6 bases each). The CDR3 spans 12 residues. Germline V CDR1 and CDR2: SGHVT, SQSDAQ. The CDR3 DNA reads TGCGCCAGCAGCCAAGGGGGGTATGAGCAGTTCCTC. Protein sequence: CASSQGGYEQFL.

V gene TRBV29-1 combines with J gene TRBJ1-2; 7 bases map to TRBD1. Trimming cost V 5 bases and J 4 bases; bases outside gene matches: 4. CDR1 and CDR2 (germline): SQVTM, ANQGSEA. The CDR3 spans 12 residues. The DNA for the CDR3 is TGCAGCGTTTCTGGACAGGCCTATGGCTACACCTTC. It encodes CSVSGQAYGYTF. Full variable domain (remainder filled in from reference TRBV29-1 and TRBJ1-2): SAVISQKPSRDICQRGTSLTIQCQVDSQVTMMFWYRQQPGQSLTLIATANQGSEATYESGFVIDKFPISRPNLTFSTLTVSNMSPEDSSIYLCSVSGQAYGYTFGSGTRLTVV.

The chain combines TRBV7-2 with TRBJ2-7; D is ambiguous. The V gene's germline CDR1 is SGHTA and CDR2 FQGNSA. The germline V and J ends were trimmed by 1 base and 2 bases, with 9 bases remaining between them. The length of the CDR3 is 14 residues. The CDR3 nucleotides read TGTGCCAGCAGCTTAGACTATTCGGCCTACGAGCAGTACTTC. Translation: CASSLDYSAYEQYF.

This clonotype was counted at least ten times. The chain carries TRBV12-3 or TRBV12-4 and TRBJ1-1; possible D gene TRBD1, 6 bases. V gave up 1 base and J gave up 4 bases, with 13 bases separating them. This CDR3 is built from 15 residues. CDR3 nucleotides: TGTGCCAGCAGTTTAGGTAGATACAGGGCCACTGAAGCTTTCTTT. Residues: CASSLGRYRATEAFF.

The chain is built from TRBV25-1 and TRBJ1-2; 7 nucleotides agree with TRBD1. The CDR3 contains 15 residues. Germline V gene lookup returns CDR1 MGHDK and CDR2 SYGVNS. V gave up 3 bases and J gave up 4 bases; unmatched junction bases: 8. CDR3 loop: CASSDRDSSIYGYTF. CDR3 coding DNA: TGTGCCAGCAGTGACCGGGACAGCTCTATCTATGGCTACACCTTC.

V and J are TRBV15 and TRBJ2-7, with TRBD1 matching over 7 bases. The CDR3 covers 14 residues. J gave up 2 bases and V 4 bases, and 5 bases lay outside the gene matches. CDR1 is LNHNV, CDR2 YYDKDF, per germline (reference sequence). The CDR3 sequence: CATSTRQGTYEQYF. As DNA, the CDR3 is TGTGCCACCAGCACGAGACAGGGTACCTACGAGCAGTACTTC.

As concerns this clonotype: At one end the junction does not follow the germline gene, possibly because of a read error. The DNA of the CDR3 is TGCTGTGCTAGCAAGGGAGGGACAGTTACCTGCGAGCAGTACTTC. Its protein is CCASKGGTVTCEQYF. The genes are TRBV20-1 and TRBJ2-7, with D perhaps TRBD1 or TRBD2 (7 bases each). CDR1 is DFQATT, CDR2 SNEGSKA, per germline (reference sequence). The CDR3 has 15 amino acids.

This clonotype was seen repeatedly, ten times or more. The chain uses TRBV19 and TRBJ1-1, with a weak D call TRBD1 (5 bases). The CDR3 consists of 14 residues. Germline CDR1 LNHDA, CDR2 SQIVND (reference sequence). V was pared by 2 bases and J by 1 base, with 8 bases between. DNA for the CDR3: TGTGCCAGTAGTATATTCGGGGGGAACACTGAAGCTTTCTTT. Translated: CASSIFGGNTEAFF.

There are many counts of this clonotype. The rearrangement links TRBV19 to TRBJ1-1; D unclear. This CDR3 is built from 15 residues. Germline CDR1 reads LNHDA; CDR2 reads SQIVND (reference sequence). V lost 6 bases and J lost 1, with 15 bases in between. The CDR3 region is CASSRAKTGNTEAFF. CDR3 nucleotides: TGTGCCAGTAGCCGCGCAAAGACGGGGAACACTGAAGCTTTCTTT.

This clonotype was detected ten times or more. This chain uses TRBV19 with TRBJ1-1; D gene uncertain. The ends were cut back, 3 bases at V and 1 base at J, with 12 bases in the middle. Germline V CDR1 and CDR2: LNHDA, SQIVND (reference sequence). There are 15 residues in the CDR3. The CDR3: CASSMGPSSNTEAFF. The DNA for the CDR3 is TGTGCCAGTAGTATGGGCCCCTCATCGAACACTGAAGCTTTCTTT.